These 28 T cell receptor beta chains originate from one sample sequenced in a study of identical twins (dated by TCRdb to between 2015 and 2016). The library came from 5' RACE. Sequencing took place on an Illumina HiSeq 2000. TCRdb trimmed the raw reads at Q25, called clones with MiXCR and kept productive beta chains. Records with the same CDR3 protein are collapsed into one entry carrying the most frequent genes and DNA. This sample comprises around 240,000 distinct CDR3 sequences, about 11% of them detected only once. The ten largest clones represent 9% to 10% of the sample. Material for sequencing was memory T cells sorted from blood. What the cell subset or site label conveys for this sample: CD45RO+ enriched T cells. The receptors were sampled from a man aged 50 or older in good health.

The chain recombines TRBV7-9 with TRBJ2-1; D might be TRBD1 (6 bases). The germline V gene has CDR1 SEHNR and CDR2 FQNEAQ (reference sequence). This CDR3 contains 14 residues. Trimming took 7 bases from V and 0 from J, leaving 10 bases between them. CDR3 in amino acids: CASTQDSSYNEQFF. The DNA for the CDR3 is TGTGCCAGCACCCAGGACAGCTCCTACAATGAGCAGTTCTTC.

The V and J genes are TRBV12-3 or TRBV12-4 and TRBJ1-2, with TRBD1 identical over 7 bases. V shed 6 bases, J shed 3 bases, and the junction held 22 bases outside the gene matches. The CDR3 has 19 residues. The CDR3 nucleotides read TGTGCCAGCAGCGGGGGCCCGGGACAGACAACCCAAAGATACTATGGCTACACCTTC. This codes for CASSGGPGQTTQRYYGYTF.

Within the sample, this clonotype is medium-sized. The genes are TRBV7-6 and TRBJ1-4, with TRBD1 as a possible D gene (6 bases). The germline gives CDR1 SGHVS, CDR2 FNYEAQ. V was clipped by 0 bases and J by 3 bases, with 8 bases between them. CDR3 length: 15 amino acids. This CDR3 is CASSLATGPNEKLFF. In DNA form, the CDR3 reads TGTGCCAGCAGCTTAGCAACAGGGCCTAATGAAAAACTGTTTTTT.

CDR3 amino acids: CASSYGTHSYEQYF. The CDR3 DNA reads as TGTGCCAGCAGTTACGGGACTCACTCCTACGAGCAGTACTTC. This rearrangement joins TRBV6-2 or TRBV6-3 to TRBJ2-7; weak D call: TRBD2 (6 bases). The CDR3 is made up of 14 amino acids. The V and J ends lost 2 bases and 0 bases respectively, with 8 bases between them. Germline CDR1 reads MNHEY; CDR2 reads SVGEGT.

At least ten counts were recorded for this clonotype. The J gene is TRBJ1-4, the V gene TRBV20-1, with TRBD1 as a possible D gene (5 bases). The CDR3 runs to 15 residues. V was clipped by 7 bases and J by 3 bases, with 18 bases between them. CDR1 is DFQATT, CDR2 SNEGSKA, per germline (reference sequence). CDR3 nucleotides: TGCAGTGTGCGTGGTGTAGGGGCGGCTAATGAAAAACTGTTTTTT. It codes for CSVRGVGAANEKLFF.

This clonotype has just a few counts. With a much larger clone just one base away, this may be a read error. V usage is TRBV5-1 and J usage is TRBJ1-6; D is unclear. Germline V lookup: CDR1 SGHRS, CDR2 YFSETQ. This CDR3 comprises 13 residues. V dropped 4 bases and J dropped 7 bases, with 9 bases sitting between them. The CDR3 protein is CASSETGNSPLHF. CDR3 nucleotides: TGCGCCAGCAGCGAGACGGGGAATTCACCCCTCCACTTT.

The chain combines TRBV29-1 with TRBJ2-3; D is perhaps TRBD1 or TRBD2 (6 bases each). CDR1 is SQVTM and CDR2 is ANQGSEA in the germline V gene. CDR3 size: 13 residues. V was clipped by 7 bases and J by 6 bases, with 17 bases between them. The DNA of the CDR3 is TGCAGCGCCGGGGGCGGCAGGATTGATACGCAGTATTTT. Translated: CSAGGGRIDTQYF.

Remarks on this clonotype: This may be a read error, as it is one base from a much larger clone. This rearrangement joins TRBV11-1 to TRBJ1-1; 12 bases are a match to TRBD1. This CDR3 is built from 18 residues. Germline V gene lookup returns CDR1 SGHAT and CDR2 FQDESV (reference sequence). The CDR3 loop reads CTSSFSGTGGAWNTEAFF. The CDR3 DNA reads as TGTACCAGCAGCTTCTCCGGGACAGGGGGCGCCTGGAACACTGAAGCTTTCTTT.

This clonotype turned up a few times. The chain links TRBV6-1 to TRBJ2-5, with D tentatively TRBD2 (6 bases). Between the trimmed V and J ends, which lost 3 bases and 5 bases, there was a span of 13 bases. Looked up from germline, CDR1 is MNHNS and CDR2 is SASEGT. The CDR3 is 14 residues long. DNA of the CDR3: TGTGCCAGCAGTGACATGGGGGGAGCGGAGACCCAGTACTTC. Translating it yields CASSDMGGAETQYF.

CDR3 loop: CSARLLNRTGTLHPSYEQYF. The CDR3 DNA is TGCAGTGCTAGACTACTAAATAGGACAGGGACGCTCCACCCTTCATACGAGCAGTACTTC. The genes are TRBV20-1 and TRBJ2-7; 8 bases match TRBD1. Germline assignment: CDR1 DFQATT and CDR2 SNEGSKA (reference sequence). V dropped 2 bases and J dropped 4; count of bases not matched to a gene: 25. CDR3 length equals 20 residues.

This clonotype was seen more than once but under ten times. The chain's CDR3 is CASSYPGETQYF. The CDR3 nucleotides read TGTGCCAGCAGTTATCCGGGCGAGACCCAGTACTTC. The rearrangement links TRBV6-6 to TRBJ2-5; D gene uncertain. Trimming shortened V by 3 bases and J by 5 bases, and 7 bases separated the two germline ends. The CDR3 runs 12 residues. CDR1 MNHNY and CDR2 SVGAGI come from the germline V gene (reference sequence).

This clonotype was seen repeatedly, ten times or more. This chain joins TRBV24-1 and TRBJ2-1; tentatively, D is TRBD2 (6 bases). The V gene lost 4 bases and the J gene lost 5 bases, with 14 bases spanning the gap. The CDR3 covers 15 residues. From germline, CDR1 is KGHDR and CDR2 SFDVKD. The CDR3 region is CATSDPTSIDNEQFF. CDR3 DNA sequence: TGTGCCACCAGTGACCCAACTAGCATCGACAATGAGCAGTTCTTC.

The rearrangement uses TRBV18 and TRBJ2-1; D is perhaps TRBD2 (5 bases). Looked up from germline, CDR1 is KGHSH and CDR2 is LQKENI. V was pared by 2 bases and J by 9 bases, with 11 bases between. This CDR3 has 13 residues. Here the CDR3 DNA reads TGTGCCAGCTCACCATGGGCAGCGGTTGAGCAGTTCTTC. It specifies CASSPWAAVEQFF. The variable domain in full, with the rest retrieved from reference TRBV18 and TRBJ2-1, is NAGVMQNPRHLVRRRGQEARLRCSPMKGHSHVYWYRQLPEEGLKFMVYLQKENIIDESGMPKERFSAEFPKEGPSILRIQQVVRGDSAAYFCASSPWAAVEQFFGPGTRLTVL.

This clonotype showed up many times. This chain joins TRBV14 and TRBJ1-1; D gene uncertain. Deletions cut 5 bases from V and 1 base from J, with 11 bases between. The germline gives CDR1 SGHDN, CDR2 FVKESK. This CDR3 region has 14 residues. The CDR3 region has the DNA TGTGCCAGCAGCGAACCCGGGTGGAACACTGAAGCTTTCTTT. Translating it yields CASSEPGWNTEAFF.

Comments on this clonotype: A much larger clonotype is one base distant, so this may be a read error. The chain is built from TRBV5-1 and TRBJ2-7; D possibly corresponds to TRBD1 (6 bases). The CDR3 is made up of 13 amino acids. Trimming stripped 3 bases from V and 7 bases from J, with 14 bases between. CDR1 SGHRS and CDR2 YFSETQ come from the germline V gene. The CDR3, as DNA: TGCGCCAGCAGCTATGGGACCCAGGGGGAGCAGTACTTC. Amino acids: CASSYGTQGEQYF.

A few counts support this clonotype. The chain joins TRBV27 to TRBJ1-4; 7 bases are a match to TRBD1. The CDR3 loop spans 14 amino acids. V lost 3 bases, J lost 7 bases, and 5 bases stayed unmatched. Per germline, CDR1 MNHEY and CDR2 SMNVEV (reference sequence). CDR3 protein: CASSFGQAGEKLFF. The CDR3 nucleotides read TGTGCCAGCAGTTTCGGACAGGCGGGTGAAAAACTGTTTTTT.

The sample holds a few counts of this clonotype. V gene TRBV5-4 combines with J gene TRBJ1-1, with TRBD1 identical over 9 bases. The CDR3 has 15 amino acids. Germline values: CDR1 SGHNT, CDR2 YYREEE (reference sequence). V gave up 2 bases and J gave up 2 bases; unmatched junction bases: 4. Here the CDR3 reads CASSFRTGDNTEAFF. DNA of the CDR3: TGTGCCAGCAGCTTTCGGACAGGGGATAACACTGAAGCTTTCTTT.

CDR3 sequence reads: CASSQGGGRGTEAFF. The CDR3 DNA reads as TGTGCCAGCAGCCAGGGAGGGGGCCGAGGCACTGAAGCTTTCTTT. V usage is TRBV9 and J usage is TRBJ1-1, with 7 bases identical to TRBD1. There are 15 residues in the CDR3. Germline V gives CDR1 SGDLS, CDR2 YYNGEE. Unmatched junction bases numbered 10, after V lost 4 bases and J lost 4 bases.

This clonotype was counted at least ten times. V usage is TRBV5-1 and J usage is TRBJ1-2, with 7 bases aligning to TRBD1. J gave up 4 bases and V 0 bases, and 0 bases lay outside the gene matches. Germline CDR1 reads SGHRS; CDR2 reads YFSETQ. The CDR3 length is 13 residues. CDR3 protein: CASSLAGGYGYTF. The CDR3 region has the DNA TGCGCCAGCAGCTTGGCAGGGGGCTATGGCTACACCTTC. The variable domain in full, with the rest retrieved from reference TRBV5-1 and TRBJ1-2, is KAGVTQTPRYLIKTRGQQVTLSCSPISGHRSVSWYQQTPGQGLQFLFEYFSETQRNKGNFPGRFSGRQFSNSRSEMNVSTLELGDSALYLCASSLAGGYGYTFGSGTRLTVV.

This clonotype was observed at least ten times. V is TRBV5-1 and J is TRBJ2-5; D is tentatively TRBD1 or TRBD2 (5 bases each). V shed 4 bases and J shed 5 bases, with 18 bases lying between them. This CDR3 comprises 15 residues. The germline V gene encodes CDR1 SGHRS and CDR2 YFSETQ. Here the CDR3 reads CASSQTVPWGETQYF. The CDR3 nucleotides are TGCGCCAGCAGCCAGACGGTGCCCTGGGGGGAGACCCAGTACTTC. Supplemented by reference TRBV5-1 and TRBJ2-5, the full variable domain reads KAGVTQTPRYLIKTRGQQVTLSCSPISGHRSVSWYQQTPGQGLQFLFEYFSETQRNKGNFPGRFSGRQFSNSRSEMNVSTLELGDSALYLCASSQTVPWGETQYFGPGTRLLVL.

The gene calls are TRBV12-3 or TRBV12-4 and TRBJ2-7; 12 positions match TRBD2. The CDR3 is 15 residues long. The V gene end was trimmed by 3 bases and the J gene end by 6 bases; junction bases not matched to a gene: 6. The CDR3, as DNA: TGTGCCAGCAGTTTGACTAGCGGGAGTTTAGGCGAGCAGTACTTC. As protein: CASSLTSGSLGEQYF.

There are many counts of this clonotype. The chain employs TRBV12-3 or TRBV12-4 and TRBJ2-2; D gene unclear. V was trimmed by 3 bases and J by 3 bases, leaving 11 bases between them. This CDR3 is built from 15 residues. CDR3 amino acids: CASSFGQTDTGELFF. The CDR3 nucleotides are TGTGCCAGCAGTTTCGGGCAGACTGACACCGGGGAGCTGTTTTTT.

This clonotype was counted only a few times. V gene TRBV9 combines with J gene TRBJ2-3; TRBD2 matches 10 bases. Germline V gene sequence: CDR1 SGDLS, CDR2 YYNGEE. This CDR3 is built from 17 residues. V lost 0 bases and J lost 6; bases outside the gene matches: 10. The CDR3 protein is CASSVVGSGRTQDTQYF. Here the CDR3 DNA reads TGTGCCAGCAGCGTAGTTGGTAGCGGGAGGACCCAGGATACGCAGTATTTT.

This clonotype was counted ten times or more. This sequence joins TRBV6-5 and TRBJ2-1, with TRBD2 identical over 7 bases. J lost 4 bases, V lost 2 bases, and 8 bases had no gene match. This CDR3 comprises 16 residues. Germline lookup yields CDR1 MNHEY and CDR2 SVGAGI. CDR3: CASSYGSSGKYNEQFF. The CDR3 DNA follows: TGTGCCAGCAGTTACGGGTCTAGCGGAAAATACAATGAGCAGTTCTTC.

The chain is built from TRBV2 and TRBJ2-7, with unresolved D. Germline CDR1 reads SNHLY; CDR2 reads FYNNEI. V was pared by 8 bases and J by 3 bases, with 11 bases between. The CDR3 has 12 residues. CDR3 DNA sequence: TGTGCCAGCGGGTTCGACATCTACGAGCAGTACTTC. It yields the protein CASGFDIYEQYF. The full variable domain, rest sourced from reference TRBV2 and TRBJ2-7, is EPEVTQTPSHQVTQMGQEVILRCVPISNHLYFYWYRQILGQKVEFLVSFYNNEISEKSEIFDDQFSVERPDGSNFTLKIRSTKLEDSAMYFCASGFDIYEQYFGPGTRLTVT.

V gene TRBV6-5 combines with J gene TRBJ2-1; D unclear. The CDR3 covers 14 residues. Germline CDR1 MNHEY, CDR2 SVGAGI. Trimming left V 2 bases short and J 7 bases short, with 12 bases between. CDR3 in DNA: TGTGCCAGCAGTTACGTTGGGAATTCGAATGAGCAGTTCTTC. Translated: CASSYVGNSNEQFF.

This clonotype has a handful of counts. The chain recombines TRBV7-2 with TRBJ2-4; possible D gene TRBD2, 6 bases. There are 15 residues in the CDR3. V gave up 3 bases and J gave up 0 bases, with 9 bases separating them. Germline V lookup: CDR1 SGHTA, CDR2 FQGNSA. Here the CDR3 reads CASSFGGLAKNIQYF. CDR3 DNA sequence: TGTGCCAGCAGCTTCGGGGGACTAGCCAAAAACATTCAGTACTTC.

The chain joins TRBV7-8 to TRBJ1-2; a weak D match, TRBD1 (5 bases). The CDR3 contains 15 residues. Trimming cost V 0 bases and J 8 bases, with 16 bases left between them. Germline CDR1 SGHVS, CDR2 FQNEAQ. The CDR3 nucleotides read TGTGCCAGCAGCTTAGCGCTAGAGGGTCGGGGGGGCTACACCTTC. Its protein is CASSLALEGRGGYTF.